This entry concerns a single T cell receptor (beta chain). Its cognate antigen is unknown. These data originate in a study of lymphopenia after photon versus proton radiotherapy. Whole-study results and caveats: After lymphocyte nadir, photon-treated repertoires showed oligoclonal expansion, especially CD8+ Temra. Authors raise, but do not show, better survival with proton therapy. Photon-treated patients lost naive T cells and TCR diversity; proton-treated stayed stable. A bigger post-nadir fall in TCR diversity correlated inversely with survival time in deceased patients.

The germline V and J ends were trimmed by 4 bases and 0 bases, with 20 bases remaining between them. The germline V gene has CDR1 SGHNT and CDR2 YYREEE (reference sequence). The CDR3 contains 18 residues. Data came from immunoSEQ multiplex PCR; TCRdb stores just in-frame clones and leaves some out. The sample has 50,000 to 65,000 clones, approximately 90% seen once. The chain links TRBV5-4 to TRBJ2-1; unclear D gene. Sequencing was performed on peripheral blood, taken from a patient treated with proton-based radiotherapy. This clonotype was sampled from a man of 80 years or more with esophageal cancer. The CDR3 loop is CASSPAITNPSSYNEQFF. CDR3 DNA sequence: TGTGCCAGCAGCCCTGCAATTACTAATCCGTCCTCCTACAATGAGCAGTTCTTC.